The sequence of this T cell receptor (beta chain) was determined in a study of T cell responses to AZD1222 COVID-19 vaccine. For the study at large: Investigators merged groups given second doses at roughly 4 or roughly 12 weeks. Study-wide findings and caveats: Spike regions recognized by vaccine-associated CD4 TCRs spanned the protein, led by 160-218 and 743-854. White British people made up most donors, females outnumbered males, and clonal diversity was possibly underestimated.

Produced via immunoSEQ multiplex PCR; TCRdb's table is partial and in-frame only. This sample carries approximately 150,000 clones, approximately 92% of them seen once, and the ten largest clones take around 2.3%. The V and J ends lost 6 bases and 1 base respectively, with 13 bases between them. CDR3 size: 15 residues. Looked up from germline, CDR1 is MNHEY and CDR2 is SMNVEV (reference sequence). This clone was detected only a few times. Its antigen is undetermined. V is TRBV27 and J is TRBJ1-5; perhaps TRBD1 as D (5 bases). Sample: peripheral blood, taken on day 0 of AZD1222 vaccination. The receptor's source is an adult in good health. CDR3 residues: CASRLTRDSNQPQHF. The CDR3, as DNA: TGTGCCAGCAGGCTTACTCGGGACAGCAATCAGCCCCAGCATTTT.